This T cell receptor (beta chain) was profiled in a study of spatial heterogeneity in lung cancer. MiXCR, applied by TCRdb to the 5' RACE reads, yields one record per CDR3 protein. Here the sample spans tens of thousands of distinct CDR3 sequences, less than 5.5% being singletons. The sample holds many counts of this clonotype. Time point specified: sample taken at primary tumor resection. Tumor, nontumor lung or frozen PBMC supplied whole RNA, sequenced without sorting. CDR3 length equals 13 residues. Germline assignment: CDR1 LGHDT and CDR2 YNNKEL (reference sequence). V lost 2 bases and J lost 4, with 8 bases in between.

This sequence joins TRBV3-1 and TRBJ1-1, with D tentatively TRBD1 (5 bases). The sample here was PBMCs, taken at surgery. This clonotype was sampled from a female donor with early-stage non-small cell lung cancer. In nucleotides, the CDR3 is TGTGCCAGCAGCCAACAGGGATCCACTGAAGCTTTCTTT. Translated, it gives CASSQQGSTEAFF.